Included here is one TCR beta chain sequence, with context. The target antigen is unknown. A single record per CDR3 protein comes from TCRdb applying MiXCR to the RT-PCR reads. The table shows about 780,000 distinct CDR3 sequences, with about a fifth occurring only once. The record originates from a study of response to subunit inactivated influenza vaccine. Notes on the study in general: The authors suggested that every seasonal influenza vaccination recruits few new T cells.

Looked up from germline, CDR1 is MNHNS and CDR2 is SASEGT. J was trimmed by 6 bases and V by 5 bases; bases with no gene match: 8. CDR3 length: 14 amino acids. This clonotype was sampled from a man aged 50 or older who received an inactivated influenza vaccine. This chain connects TRBV6-1 to TRBJ2-5, with 8 bases that match TRBD2. This specimen consisted of PBMCs from blood, obtained roughly 5 days after vaccination. In nucleotides, the CDR3 is TGTGCCAGCAGTCCGGGGGGGGACGTGAAGACCCAGTACTTC. Its translation is CASSPGGDVKTQYF.